The 28 T cell receptor beta chains in this list originate from one sample, sequenced in a study of T cells in Graves' hyperthyroidism and ophthalmopathy. RNA transcripts provided the source from which TCR beta CDR3 regions were amplified. Primed by the HTBI set, a first-round RT-PCR was run on the TCR CDR3. TCRdb fed the multiplex PCR reads into MiXCR, producing one record per CDR3 protein. The data hold more than 550,000 distinct CDR3 sequences, with 45% observed a single time. Sequencing was performed on peripheral blood or thyroid tissue (not recorded which). The receptors here all came from an adult man with Graves' disease, either hyperthyroidism or ophthalmopathy (not recorded which).

The rearrangement links TRBV9 to TRBJ1-6, with D maybe TRBD1 (5 bases). V lost 5 bases and J 5 bases, leaving 14 bases between the germline ends. CDR1 and CDR2 from the germline V gene are SGDLS and YYNGEE. The CDR3 is 15 amino acids. The DNA of the CDR3 is TGTGCCAGCAGTTTCCGGGACGGAGATAATTCACCCCTCCACTTT. This sequence encodes CASSFRDGDNSPLHF.

This rearrangement joins TRBV10-3 to TRBJ1-1, with no clear D. The CDR3 covers 14 residues. Deletions cut 10 bases from V and 2 bases from J, with 17 bases between. CDR1 and CDR2 (germline): ENHRY, SYGVKD. The CDR3 loop is CASDVDLRNTEAFF. The CDR3 DNA reads TGTGCCAGCGATGTGGACCTACGAAACACTGAAGCTTTCTTT.

On this clonotype itself: A much larger clone lies a single base off, so this may be a read error. The chain carries TRBV10-3 and TRBJ2-7, with D perhaps TRBD1 (6 bases). Germline V lookup: CDR1 ENHRY, CDR2 SYGVKD. CDR3 length: 14 residues. The CDR3 sequence: CAVSPHRDSYEQYF. For the CDR3, the DNA is TGTGCCGTCAGCCCACACAGGGACTCCTACGAGCAGTACTTC.

This clonotype was observed at least ten times. The chain employs TRBV7-2 and TRBJ2-5; 9 positions match TRBD1. The CDR3 has 15 residues. The germline V gene encodes CDR1 SGHTA and CDR2 FQGNSA. V was pared by 5 bases and J by 2 bases, with 6 bases of the junction left unmatched. The CDR3 spells CASSVPGQGQETQYF. The CDR3 DNA reads TGTGCCAGCAGCGTACCGGGACAGGGACAAGAGACCCAGTACTTC.

This clonotype was detected only a few times. The rearrangement links TRBV12-3 or TRBV12-4 to TRBJ2-7, with D possibly TRBD1 on 6 matching bases. The CDR3 sequence is 14 residues long. The V and J ends lost 6 bases and 7 bases respectively, with 19 bases between them. Here the CDR3 reads CASSPHRQVMEQYF. In DNA form, the CDR3 reads TGTGCCAGCAGCCCCCACCGACAGGTTATGGAGCAGTACTTC.

The chain joins TRBV7-2 to TRBJ1-1; tentative D call: TRBD1 (6 bases). CDR3 length equals 13 residues. V shed 3 bases and J shed 8 bases, with 13 bases lying between them. Germline CDR1 SGHTA, CDR2 FQGNSA. The CDR3 DNA follows: TGTGCCAGCAGCTTTTCTACACAGGGCGAAGCTTTCTTT. This codes for CASSFSTQGEAFF.

This clonotype was seen a single time. This chain joins TRBV6-1 and TRBJ1-3; perhaps TRBD1 as D (5 bases). V gave up 6 bases and J gave up 2 bases, with 14 bases separating them. The CDR3 is made up of 15 amino acids. Germline CDR1 is MNHNS and CDR2 is SASEGT. The CDR3 DNA sequence: TGTGCCAGCAGGGACGGGGCTGGAGCTGGAAACACCATATATTTT. This codes for CASRDGAGAGNTIYF.

This clonotype turned up a few times. The rearrangement uses TRBV5-1 and TRBJ1-1; D might be TRBD1 (5 bases). Trimming shortened V by 0 bases and J by 2 bases, and 11 bases separated the two germline ends. Germline loops: CDR1 SGHRS, CDR2 YFSETQ. The CDR3 sequence is 15 residues long. The CDR3 DNA is TGCGCCAGCAGCTTGGACGGGACGGGAAACACTGAAGCTTTCTTT. Amino acids: CASSLDGTGNTEAFF.

This clonotype showed up many times. This sequence joins TRBV29-1 and TRBJ1-4; the match to TRBD1 covers 8 bases. V gave up 6 bases and J gave up 3 bases; unmatched junction bases: 6. The germline CDR1 and CDR2 sequences are SQVTM and ANQGSEA. The CDR3 runs to 14 residues. CDR3 residues: CSVGGQGSNEKLFF. CDR3 nucleotide sequence: TGCAGCGTGGGAGGACAGGGTTCTAATGAAAAACTGTTTTTT.

The rearrangement uses TRBV19 and TRBJ1-2; D might be TRBD1 (6 bases). This CDR3 has 14 residues. From germline, CDR1 is LNHDA and CDR2 SQIVND (reference sequence). The V end was cut by 10 bases, the J end by 4 bases, with 19 bases between. CDR3 residues: CATKKGGLGYGYTF. DNA for the CDR3: TGTGCCACCAAAAAGGGGGGCCTAGGCTATGGCTACACCTTC. Filled out from reference TRBV19 and TRBJ1-2, the complete variable domain reads DGGITQSPKYLFRKEGQNVTLSCEQNLNHDAMYWYRQDPGQGLRLIYYSQIVNDFQKGDIAEGYSVSREKKESFPLTVTSAQKNPTAFYLCATKKGGLGYGYTFGSGTRLTVV.

As regards this clonotype: This may arise from a read error, as a much more abundant clone is one base away. The chain carries TRBV7-9 and TRBJ1-1; D not resolved. The CDR3 consists of 14 residues. Germline values: CDR1 SEHNR, CDR2 FQNEAQ (reference sequence). This chain's CDR3 is CAGSLSTANTEAFF. The CDR3, as DNA: TGTGCCGGCAGCTTGTCGACGGCTAACACTGAAGCTTTCTTT. The variable domain in full, with the rest retrieved from reference TRBV7-9 and TRBJ1-1, is DTGVSQNPRHKITKRGQNVTFRCDPISEHNRLYWYRQTLGQGPEFLTYFQNEAQLEKSRLLSDRFSAERPKGSFSTLEIQRTEQGDSAMYLCAGSLSTANTEAFFGQGTRLTVV.

With regard to this clonotype: An end of the junction does not agree with germline; a read error may underlie this. The J gene is TRBJ1-2, the V gene TRBV24-1; D ambiguous. CDR1 and CDR2 (germline): KGHDR, SFDVKD. The CDR3 is made up of 15 amino acids. CDR3 nucleotide sequence: TGTGCCAGCAGTGATACCCTTGGCGGATTGGGTGGCTACACCTTC. It translates to CASSDTLGGLGGYTF.

This clonotype occurred many times. One junction end disagrees with the germline gene, perhaps due to a read error. The chain couples TRBV29-1 to TRBJ1-3; 9 bases line up with TRBD1. The CDR3 covers 12 residues. Germline V gives CDR1 SQVTM, CDR2 ANQGSEA. The CDR3 region has the DNA TGCAGCGTTGAAGATCCCGGGACAGGGTATGCCTTT. Protein sequence: CSVEDPGTGYAF.

For this clonotype: At one of its ends the junction is not consistent with the germline gene, which may arise from a read error. The rearrangement links TRBV24-1 to TRBJ2-6; maybe TRBD2 (5 bases). The CDR3 is 15 amino acids. Germline lookup yields CDR1 KGHDR and CDR2 SFDVKD. CDR3 region: CATSAGQTGDNVLTF. Here the CDR3 DNA reads TGTGCCACCAGTGCGGGCCAGACCGGGGACAACGTCCTGACTTTC.

At least ten counts were recorded for this clonotype. The chain carries TRBV7-9 and TRBJ2-7, with 8 nucleotides matching TRBD2. Losses at the gene ends were 5 bases for V and 3 bases for J; bases not matched to a gene: 6. The CDR3 is made up of 14 amino acids. Germline V gives CDR1 SEHNR, CDR2 FQNEAQ (reference sequence). CDR3: CASSRGLVNYEQYF. In DNA, the CDR3 is TGTGCCAGCAGCCGGGGACTAGTGAACTACGAGCAGTACTTC. Based on the CDR3 plus reference TRBV7-9 and TRBJ2-7, the full variable domain is DTGVSQNPRHKITKRGQNVTFRCDPISEHNRLYWYRQTLGQGPEFLTYFQNEAQLEKSRLLSDRFSAERPKGSFSTLEIQRTEQGDSAMYLCASSRGLVNYEQYFGPGTRLTVT.

J is TRBJ1-1 and V is TRBV5-1, with 10 bases fitting TRBD1. With V trimmed by 2 bases and J by 5 bases, 9 bases remained unmatched. Germline V lookup: CDR1 SGHRS, CDR2 YFSETQ. This CDR3 has 16 amino acids. The CDR3 DNA follows: TGCGCCAGCAGCTTTGACGACAGGGGGCTGAGGACTGAAGCTTTCTTT. Translation: CASSFDDRGLRTEAFF.

This clonotype came up many times. The rearrangement links TRBV24-1 to TRBJ2-5; the match to TRBD1 covers 7 bases. Germline lookup yields CDR1 KGHDR and CDR2 SFDVKD. J gave up 0 bases and V 4 bases, and 4 bases lay outside the gene matches. CDR3 length: 15 residues. The CDR3: CATSEPDRYQETQYF. In DNA form, the CDR3 reads TGTGCCACCAGTGAGCCGGACAGGTACCAAGAGACCCAGTACTTC.

This rearrangement joins TRBV10-2 to TRBJ1-2; D is possibly TRBD1 (6 bases). V was pared by 0 bases and J by 8 bases, with 16 bases between. The CDR3 consists of 15 residues. Germline CDR1 is WSHSY and CDR2 is SAAADI. This CDR3 is CASSESGGQSRGYTF. In DNA, the CDR3 is TGCGCCAGCAGTGAGTCCGGGGGCCAATCGCGGGGCTACACCTTC.

This clonotype turned up a few times. V usage is TRBV12-5 and J usage is TRBJ2-7; no firm D call. The V end was cut by 0 bases, the J end by 1 base, with 4 bases between. The CDR3 is 13 amino acids. The germline gives CDR1 LGHNT, CDR2 FRNRAP. For the CDR3, the DNA is TGTGCTAGTGGTTTGGTACAATCCTACGAGCAGTACTTC. Encoded protein: CASGLVQSYEQYF.

V and J are TRBV5-1 and TRBJ2-2; no clear D. The CDR3 has 13 residues. Germline CDR1 reads SGHRS; CDR2 reads YFSETQ. Deletions cut 6 bases from V and 4 bases from J, with 10 bases between. Here the CDR3 DNA reads TGCGCCAGCACGGCGGTGTTCACCGGGGAGCTGTTTTTT. This codes for CASTAVFTGELFF.

This clonotype was found a few times. The gene calls are TRBV25-1 and TRBJ2-7; 10 bases are shared with TRBD1. V gave up 4 bases and J gave up 2 bases; unmatched junction bases: 5. The CDR3 sequence is 15 residues long. Germline assignment: CDR1 MGHDK and CDR2 SYGVNS. The CDR3 nucleotides read TGTGCCAGCAGTGCAACCGGGACAGGGGCCTACGAGCAGTACTTC. Translation gives CASSATGTGAYEQYF.

V usage is TRBV20-1 and J usage is TRBJ2-7; D is unclear. CDR3 length: 12 amino acids. Germline V CDR1 and CDR2: DFQATT, SNEGSKA (reference sequence). V gave up 6 bases and J gave up 0 bases, with 9 bases separating them. DNA for the CDR3: TGCAGTGCCGGAATCGCCTCCTACGAGCAGTACTTC. It encodes CSAGIASYEQYF.

The CDR3 sequence: CAIRTGVRPLHF. The CDR3 nucleotides are TGTGCCATCAGGACAGGGGTTCGACCCCTCCACTTT. The chain employs TRBV10-3 and TRBJ1-6, with TRBD1 matching over 8 bases. Germline assignment: CDR1 ENHRY and CDR2 SYGVKD. V shed 6 bases and J 12 bases; nucleotides not matched to a gene: 4. The CDR3 runs 12 residues.

The sample holds a few counts of this clonotype. The DNA for the CDR3 is TGTGCCAGTAACTCCGGGACAGGGGGCGACGAGCAGTACTTC. Translation gives CASNSGTGGDEQYF. V gene TRBV7-6 combines with J gene TRBJ2-7, with 12 nucleotides matching TRBD1. V shed 9 bases, J shed 5 bases, and the junction held 8 bases outside the gene matches. This CDR3 contains 14 residues. Per the germline V gene, CDR1 is SGHVS and CDR2 is FNYEAQ.

The chain uses TRBV29-1 and TRBJ2-7; D may be TRBD1 (5 bases). The CDR3 totals 14 residues. The germline CDR1 and CDR2 sequences are SQVTM and ANQGSEA. Trimming shortened V by 4 bases and J by 2 bases, and 15 bases separated the two germline ends. CDR3 DNA sequence: TGCAGCGTTGCAGGGTTTGGAAAACCCTACGAGCAGTACTTC. This translates into CSVAGFGKPYEQYF.

The V call is TRBV11-1, the J call TRBJ1-1; D gene unclear. CDR3 length equals 12 residues. Germline V gene lookup returns CDR1 SGHAT and CDR2 FQDESV (reference sequence). Trimming stripped 11 bases from V and 2 bases from J, with 12 bases between. As DNA, the CDR3 is TGTGCCTATGGACTAGGTAACACTGAAGCTTTCTTT. It encodes CAYGLGNTEAFF.

This chain uses TRBV10-2 with TRBJ2-5, with 7 bases that match TRBD2. The end of the DNA fits TRBJ2-7 better, so the J call may be wrong. The CDR3 sequence is 13 residues long. Germline values: CDR1 WSHSY, CDR2 SAAADI. CDR3 residues: CASTKAGAYEQYF. In DNA form, the CDR3 reads TGCGCCAGCACCAAGGCGGGGGCCTACGAGCAGTACTTC.

At least ten counts were recorded for this clonotype. This rearrangement joins TRBV10-3 to TRBJ1-5; D is unresolved. CDR1 ENHRY and CDR2 SYGVKD come from the germline V gene. Trimming left V 3 bases short and J 1 base short, with 10 bases between. The CDR3 consists of 15 residues. The chain's CDR3 is CAISDVGASNQPQHF. In nucleotides, the CDR3 is TGTGCCATCAGTGATGTGGGAGCCAGCAATCAGCCCCAGCATTTT.